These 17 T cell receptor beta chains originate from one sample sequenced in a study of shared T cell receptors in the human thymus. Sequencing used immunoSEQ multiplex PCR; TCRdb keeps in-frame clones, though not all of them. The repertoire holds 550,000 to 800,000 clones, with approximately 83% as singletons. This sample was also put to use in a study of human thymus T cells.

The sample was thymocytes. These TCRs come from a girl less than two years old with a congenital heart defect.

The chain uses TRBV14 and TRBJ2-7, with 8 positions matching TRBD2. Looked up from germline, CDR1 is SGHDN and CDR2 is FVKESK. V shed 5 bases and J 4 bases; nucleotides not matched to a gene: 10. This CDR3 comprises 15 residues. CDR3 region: CASSTGTSLVYEQYF. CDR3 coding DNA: TGTGCCAGCAGCACCGGGACTAGTTTGGTTTACGAGCAGTACTTC. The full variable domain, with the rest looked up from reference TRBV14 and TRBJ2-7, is EAGVTQFPSHSVIEKGQTVTLRCDPISGHDNLYWYRRVMGKEIKFLLHFVKESKQDESGMPNNRFLAERTGGTYSTLKVQPAELEDSGVYFCASSTGTSLVYEQYFGPGTRLTVT.

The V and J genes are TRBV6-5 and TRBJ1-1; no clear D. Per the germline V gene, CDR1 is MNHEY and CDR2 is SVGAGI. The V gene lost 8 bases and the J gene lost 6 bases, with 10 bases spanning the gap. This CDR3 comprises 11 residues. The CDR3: CASLSGPEAFF. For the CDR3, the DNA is TGTGCCAGCCTCTCTGGGCCTGAAGCTTTCTTT.

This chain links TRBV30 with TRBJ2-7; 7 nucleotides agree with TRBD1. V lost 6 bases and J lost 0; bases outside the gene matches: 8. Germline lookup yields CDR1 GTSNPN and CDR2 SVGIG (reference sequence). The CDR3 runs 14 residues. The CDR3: CACQGTESSYEQYF. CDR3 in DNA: TGTGCCTGCCAAGGGACAGAGAGCTCCTACGAGCAGTACTTC.

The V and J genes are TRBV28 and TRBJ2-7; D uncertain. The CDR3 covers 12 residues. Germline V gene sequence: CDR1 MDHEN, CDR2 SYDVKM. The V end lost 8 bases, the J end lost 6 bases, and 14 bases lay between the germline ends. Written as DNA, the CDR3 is TGTGCCAGCCATCAAGGCGGTGGCGAGCAGTACTTC. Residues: CASHQGGGEQYF.

The CDR3 sequence is CASSSPNRGQPRVYEQYF. The CDR3 DNA reads TGTGCCAGCAGCTCGCCGAACCGGGGACAACCTCGAGTCTACGAGCAGTACTTC. The chain uses TRBV11-2 and TRBJ2-7, with D tentatively TRBD1 (6 bases). CDR1 and CDR2 (germline): SGHAT, FQNNGV. V was shortened by 4 bases and J by 3 bases, with 25 bases between the two germline ends. This CDR3 has 18 residues.

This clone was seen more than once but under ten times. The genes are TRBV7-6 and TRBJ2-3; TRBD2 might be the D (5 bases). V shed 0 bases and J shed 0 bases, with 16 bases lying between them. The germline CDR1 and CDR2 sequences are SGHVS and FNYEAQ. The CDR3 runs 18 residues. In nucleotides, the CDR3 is TGTGCCAGCAGCTTAGCCGTACTAGATTTCGCTAGCACAGATACGCAGTATTTT. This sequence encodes CASSLAVLDFASTDTQYF.

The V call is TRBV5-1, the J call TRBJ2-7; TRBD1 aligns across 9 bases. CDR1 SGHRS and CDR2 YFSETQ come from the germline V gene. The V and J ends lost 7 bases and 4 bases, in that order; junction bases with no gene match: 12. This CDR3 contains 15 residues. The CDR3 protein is CASALSGTGNYEQYF. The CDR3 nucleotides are TGCGCCAGCGCCCTATCCGGGACAGGGAATTACGAGCAGTACTTC.

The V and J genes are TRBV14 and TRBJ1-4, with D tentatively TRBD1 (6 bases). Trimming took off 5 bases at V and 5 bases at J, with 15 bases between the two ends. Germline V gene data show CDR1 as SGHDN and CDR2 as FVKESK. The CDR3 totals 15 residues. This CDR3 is CASSKVRTVNEKLFF. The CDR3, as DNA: TGTGCCAGCAGCAAAGTACGGACAGTCAATGAAAAACTGTTTTTT.

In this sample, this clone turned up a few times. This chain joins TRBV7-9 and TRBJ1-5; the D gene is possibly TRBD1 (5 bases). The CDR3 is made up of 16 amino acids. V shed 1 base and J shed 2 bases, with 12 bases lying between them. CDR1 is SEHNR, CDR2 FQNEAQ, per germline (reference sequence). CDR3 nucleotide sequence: TGTGCCAGCAGCTTAGATTCAGGGTCGGGCAATCAGCCCCAGCATTTT. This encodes CASSLDSGSGNQPQHF.

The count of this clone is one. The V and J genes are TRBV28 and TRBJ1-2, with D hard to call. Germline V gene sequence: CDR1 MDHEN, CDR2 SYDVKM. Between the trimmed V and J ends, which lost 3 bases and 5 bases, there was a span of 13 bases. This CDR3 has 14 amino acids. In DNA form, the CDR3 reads TGTGCCAGCAGTTTCCTAAAGGAGGCTTATGGCTACACCTTC. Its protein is CASSFLKEAYGYTF.

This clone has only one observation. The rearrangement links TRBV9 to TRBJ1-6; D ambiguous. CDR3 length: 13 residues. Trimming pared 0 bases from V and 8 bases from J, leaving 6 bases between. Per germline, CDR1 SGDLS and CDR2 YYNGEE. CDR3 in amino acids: CASSVAGDSPLHF. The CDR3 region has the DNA TGTGCCAGCAGCGTAGCGGGAGATTCACCCCTCCACTTT.

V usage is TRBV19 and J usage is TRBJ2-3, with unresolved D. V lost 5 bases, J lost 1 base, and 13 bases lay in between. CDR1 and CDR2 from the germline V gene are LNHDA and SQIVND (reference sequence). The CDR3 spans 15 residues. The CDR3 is CASSLYSSRTDTQYF. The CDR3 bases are TGTGCCAGTAGTCTATACAGCTCCCGCACAGATACGCAGTATTTT.

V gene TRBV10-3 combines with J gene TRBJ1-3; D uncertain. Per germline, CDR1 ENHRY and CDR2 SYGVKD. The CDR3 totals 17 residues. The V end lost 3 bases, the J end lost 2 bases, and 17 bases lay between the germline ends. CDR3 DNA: TGTGCCATCAGTGATCCGCTCGAAGGTGACACTGGAAACACCATATATTTT. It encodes CAISDPLEGDTGNTIYF.

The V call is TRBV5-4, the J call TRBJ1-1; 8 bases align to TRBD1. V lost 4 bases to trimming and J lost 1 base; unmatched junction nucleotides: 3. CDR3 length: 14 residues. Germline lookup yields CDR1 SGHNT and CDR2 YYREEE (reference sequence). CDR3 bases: TGTGCCAGCAGCCAGGGGGCGGAGAACACTGAAGCTTTCTTT. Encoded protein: CASSQGAENTEAFF.

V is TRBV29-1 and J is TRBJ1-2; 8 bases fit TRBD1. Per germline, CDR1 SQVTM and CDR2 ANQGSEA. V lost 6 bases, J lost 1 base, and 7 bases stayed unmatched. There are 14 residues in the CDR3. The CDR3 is CSVQGASLNYGYTF. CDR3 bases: TGCAGCGTCCAGGGGGCCAGTCTTAACTATGGCTACACCTTC.

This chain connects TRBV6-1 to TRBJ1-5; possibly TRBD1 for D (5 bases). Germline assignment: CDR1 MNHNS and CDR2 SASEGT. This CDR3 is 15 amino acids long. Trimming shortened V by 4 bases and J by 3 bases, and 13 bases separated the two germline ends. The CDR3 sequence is CASSGQGIYNQPQHF. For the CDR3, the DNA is TGTGCCAGCAGTGGGCAGGGTATATACAATCAGCCCCAGCATTTT.

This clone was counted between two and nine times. The CDR3 DNA reads as TGCGCCAGCAGGTACTGGGATGGTATTGGGCACAGGCCGAAGAACTATGGCTACACCTTC. This codes for CASRYWDGIGHRPKNYGYTF. V usage is TRBV5-1 and J usage is TRBJ1-2, with D perhaps TRBD1 (5 bases). V lost 5 bases, J lost 2 bases, and 31 bases lay in between. The CDR3 consists of 20 residues. Germline loops: CDR1 SGHRS, CDR2 YFSETQ.